This entry features one T cell receptor beta chain sequence. Its antigen is currently unknown. Primers for the PCR totalled 60 Vbeta and 13 Jbeta. The repertoire was sequenced with immunoSEQ multiplex PCR; TCRdb's copy has only in-frame clones and lacks some. The data show fewer than 90,000 clones, roughly 80% seen once. The data derive from a study of cytomegalovirus exposure and HLA in healthy donors. Findings and limits, study-wide: Fewer N-insertions (relative to the roughly 660-donor mean) were reportedly seen in an Asian-associated ancestry cluster in a later analysis. From TCR beta sequences, most subjects' HLA-A and HLA-B alleles were reportedly predicted accurately. The authors later found most CMV-associated TCR beta chains appeared HLA-restricted. Later analysis demonstrated an association between a missense DCLRE1C variant and TCR beta V- and J-gene trimming.

V lost 8 bases and J 2 bases, leaving 7 bases between the germline ends. Germline assignment: CDR1 MDHEN and CDR2 SYDVKM. There are 12 residues in the CDR3. The chain is built from TRBV28 and TRBJ1-5, with no clear D. What was sequenced was PBMCs. The origin of this receptor is a man aged 30 to 45 in good health and CMV-seropositive. The CDR3 region has the DNA TGTGCCAGCGGAGAAGGCAATCAGCCCCAGCATTTT. Translating it yields CASGEGNQPQHF.